The 32 T cell receptor beta chains presented below share a single source sample, sequenced in a study of technical replicates of blood from a handful of donors. The data were produced by immunoSEQ multiplex PCR, yet TCRdb's version contains in-frame clones alone and is incomplete. The table lists 60,000 to 90,000 clones, 95% to 98% of them singletons. The specimen was T cells isolated from PBMCs. These receptors came from a human donor in good health.

V and J are TRBV7-3 and TRBJ2-5; the match to TRBD1 covers 9 bases. CDR3 length: 14 amino acids. Germline V gene lookup returns CDR1 SGHTA and CDR2 FQGTGA. V lost 3 bases and J lost 4; bases outside the gene matches: 3. The CDR3 sequence: CASSLPGQGETQYF. CDR3 sequence (DNA): TGTGCCAGCAGCTTGCCGGGACAGGGAGAGACCCAGTACTTC.

Only one count was recorded for this clone. The rearrangement links TRBV29-1 to TRBJ1-1; D is undetermined. Germline CDR1 and CDR2: SQVTM and ANQGSEA. The V gene lost 1 base and the J gene lost 10 bases, with 16 bases spanning the gap. This CDR3 has 13 residues. The CDR3 loop reads CSVEVLNEFGAFF. The CDR3 nucleotides read TGCAGCGTTGAAGTACTGAATGAGTTTGGAGCTTTCTTT.

This sequence joins TRBV7-3 and TRBJ2-2; 9 bases agree with TRBD1. With V trimmed by 1 base and J by 4 bases, 4 bases remained unmatched. Germline V CDR1 and CDR2: SGHTA, FQGTGA. This CDR3 spans 16 amino acids. CDR3 in DNA: TGTGCCAGCAGCTTAATGGACAGGGGTGTCACCGGGGAGCTGTTTTTT. This codes for CASSLMDRGVTGELFF.

This sequence joins TRBV5-4 and TRBJ1-4; 9 nucleotides match TRBD1. In germline, CDR1 is SGHNT, CDR2 YYREEE (reference sequence). The CDR3 sequence is 17 residues long. Trimming removed 2 bases from V and 2 bases from J; junction bases left unmatched: 7. CDR3 sequence (DNA): TGTGCCAGCAGCTTTTGGACAGGGGAAGGGACTAATGAAAAACTGTTTTTT. It yields the protein CASSFWTGEGTNEKLFF.

The chain combines TRBV11-3 with TRBJ1-1; 11 nucleotides agree with TRBD1. CDR1 and CDR2 (germline): SGHNT, YENEEA. The CDR3 consists of 14 residues. The J segment lost 3 bases and the V segment lost 5 bases, leaving 2 bases of the junction unmatched. The DNA for the CDR3 is TGTGCCAGCAGCGGACAGGGGGCGCACACTGAAGCTTTCTTT. Protein product: CASSGQGAHTEAFF.

In DNA, the CDR3 is TGTGCCAGCAGCTCCCTGAAGAGGACTAGCGGGAGTACGGATGAGCAGTTCTTC. Its protein product is CASSSLKRTSGSTDEQFF. The genes are TRBV11-2 and TRBJ2-1, with 13 bases matching TRBD2. This CDR3 spans 18 amino acids. The ends lost 4 bases at V and 8 bases at J; junction bases unmatched: 14. Germline assignment: CDR1 SGHAT and CDR2 FQNNGV.

The V gene is TRBV7-9, the J gene TRBJ1-2, with 9 bases that match TRBD1. From germline, CDR1 is SEHNR and CDR2 FQNEAQ (reference sequence). The CDR3 runs 18 residues. V was clipped by 4 bases and J by 9 bases; unmatched bases: 21. The CDR3 spells CASSSRDREEEVYDRYTF. For the CDR3, the DNA is TGTGCCAGCAGCTCTAGGGACAGGGAAGAAGAGGTGTATGATCGCTACACCTTC.

The chain carries TRBV6-1 and TRBJ1-1; a possible D gene is TRBD1 (5 bases). The CDR3 consists of 14 residues. The germline gives CDR1 MNHNS, CDR2 SASEGT. V lost 5 bases, J lost 3 bases, and 13 bases lay in between. The CDR3 DNA reads TGTGCCAGCAGTCTGGGGCAGAGAGACACTGAAGCTTTCTTT. It yields the protein CASSLGQRDTEAFF.

The CDR3, as DNA: TGTGCCAGCAGCCCCGGGGTCAGCGAGCAGTACTTC. Translating gives CASSPGVSEQYF. The gene calls are TRBV27 and TRBJ2-7, with D possibly being TRBD2 (5 bases). The CDR3 is 12 amino acids. Per germline, CDR1 MNHEY and CDR2 SMNVEV (reference sequence). V shed 6 bases and J shed 6 bases, with 12 bases lying between them.

The rearrangement uses TRBV5-1 and TRBJ2-5, with D maybe TRBD1 (5 bases). Trimming took off 4 bases at V and 7 bases at J, with 8 bases between the two ends. In germline, CDR1 is SGHRS, CDR2 YFSETQ. This CDR3 comprises 11 residues. The CDR3 DNA is TGCGCCAGCAGCCTAACAGGGACCCAGTACTTC. Protein product: CASSLTGTQYF. Full variable domain (missing parts from reference TRBV5-1 and TRBJ2-5): KAGVTQTPRYLIKTRGQQVTLSCSPISGHRSVSWYQQTPGQGLQFLFEYFSETQRNKGNFPGRFSGRQFSNSRSEMNVSTLELGDSALYLCASSLTGTQYFGPGTRLLVL.

CDR3 in DNA: TGTGCCAGCAGCCCAGGGGACTACCGCCATAATGAGCAGTTCTTC. Amino acid sequence: CASSPGDYRHNEQFF. The rearrangement joins TRBV7-2 to TRBJ2-1, with a possible D match to TRBD2 (7 bases). There are 15 residues in the CDR3. From germline, CDR1 is SGHTA and CDR2 FQGNSA. V dropped 5 bases and J dropped 7 bases, with 18 bases sitting between them.

V and J are TRBV5-1 and TRBJ1-1; maybe TRBD1 (6 bases). The CDR3 runs to 15 residues. Trimming left V 1 base short and J 7 bases short, with 17 bases between. Looked up from germline, CDR1 is SGHRS and CDR2 is YFSETQ. The CDR3 is CASSLQGPRAGEAFF. As DNA, the CDR3 is TGCGCCAGCAGCTTGCAGGGGCCACGTGCTGGTGAAGCTTTCTTT. The full variable domain, in which reference TRBV5-1 and TRBJ1-1 provide the parts outside the CDR3, is KAGVTQTPRYLIKTRGQQVTLSCSPISGHRSVSWYQQTPGQGLQFLFEYFSETQRNKGNFPGRFSGRQFSNSRSEMNVSTLELGDSALYLCASSLQGPRAGEAFFGQGTRLTVV.

This clone came up once. The chain employs TRBV7-3 and TRBJ2-3; the D is unclear. CDR1 is SGHTA, CDR2 FQGTGA, per germline. Trimming left V 3 bases short and J 6 bases short, with 7 bases between. The CDR3 runs to 12 residues. CDR3 residues: CASSFGADTQYF. CDR3 DNA: TGTGCCAGCAGCTTTGGTGCGGATACGCAGTATTTT.

The chain uses TRBV4-3 and TRBJ1-4; 9 bases are shared with TRBD1. CDR3 length: 15 residues. Per germline, CDR1 LGHNA and CDR2 YSLEER. V was pared by 3 bases and J by 5 bases, with 4 bases of the junction left unmatched. CDR3 bases: TGCGCCAGCAGCCATACAGGGGGCCCCAATGAAAAACTGTTTTTT. It translates to CASSHTGGPNEKLFF.

V gene TRBV11-3 combines with J gene TRBJ2-7; 7 bases are a match to TRBD1. This CDR3 comprises 14 residues. Germline loops: CDR1 SGHNT, CDR2 YENEEA. V shed 5 bases and J 3 bases; nucleotides not matched to a gene: 7. In nucleotides, the CDR3 is TGTGCCAGCAGCCTAGGGGACAGATACTACGAGCAGTACTTC. Protein: CASSLGDRYYEQYF.

V is TRBV9 and J is TRBJ2-2; a possible D gene is TRBD2 (6 bases). Between the trimmed V and J ends, which lost 0 bases and 4 bases, there was a span of 13 bases. This CDR3 region has 16 residues. From germline, CDR1 is SGDLS and CDR2 YYNGEE. CDR3 loop: CASSVVRDFGTGELFF. The CDR3, as DNA: TGTGCCAGCAGCGTAGTCCGGGACTTCGGCACCGGGGAGCTGTTTTTT.

J is TRBJ2-7 and V is TRBV5-1, with 7 bases that match TRBD1. Germline CDR1 is SGHRS and CDR2 is YFSETQ. CDR3 size: 17 residues. Unmatched junction bases numbered 9, after V lost 0 bases and J lost 0 bases. CDR3 protein: CASSLVTGVIGSYEQYF. The CDR3, as DNA: TGCGCCAGCAGCTTGGTAACAGGGGTAATTGGCTCCTACGAGCAGTACTTC.

This clone has just one count. The V call is TRBV4-1, the J call TRBJ1-1, with 7 bases lining up with TRBD1. The length of the CDR3 is 15 residues. The germline V gene encodes CDR1 MGHRA and CDR2 YSYEKL. The junction had 13 bases not matched to a gene; V was cut back by 5 bases and J by 7 bases. The CDR3: CASSSLYRGVDEAFF. CDR3 in DNA: TGCGCCAGCAGCTCGCTGTACAGGGGCGTTGATGAAGCTTTCTTT.

The sample holds a few counts of this clone. The V gene is TRBV7-9, the J gene TRBJ1-1, with D uncertain. This CDR3 is built from 15 residues. Trimming removed 1 base at V and 2 bases at J, with 11 bases between. Germline V gene lookup returns CDR1 SEHNR and CDR2 FQNEAQ (reference sequence). CDR3 nucleotide sequence: TGTGCCAGCAGCTTAGTGCGGAGGACTAACACTGAAGCTTTCTTT. Translation: CASSLVRRTNTEAFF.

The chain employs TRBV11-3 and TRBJ2-2, with 7 bases aligning to TRBD1. CDR1 and CDR2 (germline): SGHNT, YENEEA. The ends lost 3 bases at V and 3 bases at J; junction bases unmatched: 4. The CDR3 has 15 amino acids. The CDR3 DNA sequence: TGTGCCAGCAGCTTCGGGACAGAATACACCGGGGAGCTGTTTTTT. Translation gives CASSFGTEYTGELFF.

This clone was seen once. The chain couples TRBV28 to TRBJ2-7; 8 bases are shared with TRBD2. In germline, CDR1 is MDHEN, CDR2 SYDVKM. The CDR3 contains 11 residues. V trimming: 11 bases; J trimming: 5 bases; junction bases outside the gene matches: 5. The CDR3 sequence is CALEAGDEQYF. In DNA form, the CDR3 reads TGTGCCCTAGAAGCGGGAGACGAGCAGTACTTC.

The chain uses TRBV7-2 and TRBJ1-1; no clear D gene. Looked up from germline, CDR1 is SGHTA and CDR2 is FQGNSA. Trimming shortened V by 5 bases and J by 1 base, and 8 bases separated the two germline ends. This CDR3 spans 13 amino acids. The CDR3 protein is CASSRSRNTEAFF. CDR3 sequence (DNA): TGTGCCAGCAGCCGGTCGAGGAACACTGAAGCTTTCTTT. Using reference TRBV7-2 and TRBJ1-1 for the parts outside the CDR3, the full variable domain is GAGVSQSPSNKVTEKGKDVELRCDPISGHTALYWYRQSLGQGLEFLIYFQGNSAPDKSGLPSDRFSAERTGGSVSTLTIQRTQQEDSAVYLCASSRSRNTEAFFGQGTRLTVV.

The chain is built from TRBV7-3 and TRBJ2-1; D perhaps matches TRBD2 (5 bases). The ends were cut back, 2 bases at V and 8 bases at J, with 13 bases in the middle. Germline V gene sequence: CDR1 SGHTA, CDR2 FQGTGA. The CDR3 sequence is 14 residues long. The CDR3: CASSLEGGGHEQFF. CDR3 in DNA: TGTGCCAGCAGCTTAGAGGGCGGCGGCCATGAGCAGTTCTTC.

The CDR3 reads CASSLGPQGGYEQYF. The CDR3 DNA sequence: TGTGCCAGCAGTTTAGGCCCGCAGGGTGGGTACGAGCAGTACTTC. This chain joins TRBV27 and TRBJ2-7; TRBD1 is a possible D gene (5 bases). V lost 2 bases to trimming and J lost 4 bases, with 15 bases between them. The CDR3 loop spans 15 amino acids. Per the germline V gene, CDR1 is MNHEY and CDR2 is SMNVEV (reference sequence).

The chain has TRBV5-1 and TRBJ2-1; 8 nucleotides align to TRBD1. Germline assignment: CDR1 SGHRS and CDR2 YFSETQ. The CDR3 length is 14 residues. Losses at the gene ends were 0 bases for V and 4 bases for J; bases not matched to a gene: 0. The CDR3 loop is CASSLGQGYNEQFF. DNA of the CDR3: TGCGCCAGCAGCTTGGGACAGGGGTACAATGAGCAGTTCTTC.

This chain connects TRBV7-3 to TRBJ2-1, with TRBD1 as a possible D gene (5 bases). CDR3 length: 13 amino acids. Looked up from germline, CDR1 is SGHTA and CDR2 is FQGTGA. Trimming cost V 5 bases and J 5 bases, with 10 bases left between them. The CDR3 loop reads CASSVSQDNEQFF. As DNA, the CDR3 is TGTGCCAGCAGCGTATCACAGGACAATGAGCAGTTCTTC. Looking up the rest from reference TRBV7-3 and TRBJ2-1 gives the full variable domain: GAGVSQTPSNKVTEKGKYVELRCDPISGHTALYWYRQSLGQGPEFLIYFQGTGAADDSGLPNDRFFAVRPEGSVSTLKIQRTERGDSAVYLCASSVSQDNEQFFGPGTRLTVL.

V and J are TRBV12-5 and TRBJ2-5, with TRBD2 identical over 9 bases. The CDR3 has 15 amino acids. The V gene's germline CDR1 is LGHNT and CDR2 FRNRAP. V trimming: 1 base; J trimming: 4 bases; junction bases outside the gene matches: 4. This chain's CDR3 is CASGLGSGGSETQYF. In nucleotides, the CDR3 is TGTGCTAGTGGTTTGGGGAGCGGGGGGTCAGAGACCCAGTACTTC.

The chain couples TRBV5-1 to TRBJ1-1; 7 bases map to TRBD1. Germline V gene sequence: CDR1 SGHRS, CDR2 YFSETQ. This CDR3 region has 15 residues. The trim removed 2 bases at V and 0 bases at J, leaving 4 bases unmatched. The CDR3 bases are TGCGCCAGCAGCTTAGGGGGACAGCTGAACACTGAAGCTTTCTTT. Encoded protein: CASSLGGQLNTEAFF.

V usage is TRBV7-6 and J usage is TRBJ2-3, with 8 nucleotides matching TRBD2. Germline values: CDR1 SGHVS, CDR2 FNYEAQ. This CDR3 comprises 16 residues. V dropped 5 bases and J dropped 5; count of bases not matched to a gene: 12. The CDR3 spells CASSPPRAGVGDTQYF. The CDR3 coding sequence is TGTGCCAGCAGCCCCCCCAGAGCGGGAGTTGGAGATACGCAGTATTTT.

V gene TRBV28 combines with J gene TRBJ1-1; 7 bases align to TRBD1. The junction had 3 bases not matched to a gene; V was cut back by 5 bases and J by 3 bases. The CDR3 extends over 13 amino acids. CDR1 and CDR2 from the germline V gene are MDHEN and SYDVKM. The CDR3 loop reads CASSQGVDTEAFF. The CDR3 nucleotides read TGTGCCAGCAGTCAGGGGGTAGACACTGAAGCTTTCTTT.

The chain uses TRBV7-9 and TRBJ2-5; 7 bases fit TRBD1. Germline assignment: CDR1 SEHNR and CDR2 FQNEAQ (reference sequence). This CDR3 has 14 amino acids. Trimming cost V 1 base and J 5 bases; bases outside gene matches: 4. CDR3 bases: TGTGCCAGCAGCTTAGACAGGGGATCGGAGACCCAGTACTTC. This codes for CASSLDRGSETQYF.

The chain couples TRBV6-5 to TRBJ2-1, with TRBD2 matching over 7 bases. Trimming took 6 bases from V and 2 from J; bases not matched to a gene: 4. Germline CDR1 is MNHEY and CDR2 is SVGAGI. The length of the CDR3 is 14 residues. CDR3 sequence reads: CASRGGGTYNEQFF. DNA for the CDR3: TGTGCCAGCAGGGGCGGGGGAACCTACAATGAGCAGTTCTTC.